This TCR beta chain was documented in a study of T-cell reconstitution after alpha-beta-depleted transplantation in children. This clonotype occurred a few times. Preparation of the TCRbeta library used unique molecular identifiers. TCRdb reprocessed the PCR reads with MiXCR, giving one entry per CDR3 protein. The sample has roughly 500,000 distinct CDR3 sequences; about 31% are singletons. Germline values: CDR1 SGHRS, CDR2 YFSETQ. This CDR3 is 15 amino acids long. V lost 7 bases and J lost 7; bases outside the gene matches: 10. Sequencing was performed on PBMCs from the stem cell graft donor, taken from the stem cell graft. This TCR came from a human donor who donated a stem cell graft to a child with aplastic anemia. The rearrangement uses TRBV5-1 and TRBJ2-1; 11 bases align to TRBD2. The CDR3 region has the DNA TGCGCCAGCGGAGAAACTAGCGGGAGACGGAATGAGCAGTTCTTC. Its translation is CASGETSGRRNEQFF.